This TCR beta chain comes out of a study of beta chain features in type 1 diabetes. This clone was seen many times. All of the isolated RNA was reverse transcribed, so expressed TCRB transcripts were sequenced. The repertoire was sequenced with immunoSEQ multiplex PCR; TCRdb's copy has only in-frame clones and lacks some. The sample consists of some 220,000 clones, roughly 11% of them appearing once. CDR3 size: 16 residues. Per germline, CDR1 LNHNV and CDR2 YYDKDF (reference sequence). The junction had 5 bases not matched to a gene; V was cut back by 1 base and J by 2 bases. J is TRBJ1-5 and V is TRBV15; 7 bases align to TRBD1. The source material was central memory CD4+ T cells from blood. The clonotype was recovered from a man aged 18 to 30 in good health. CDR3 sequence (DNA): TGTGCCACCAGCAGAGGCACAGGGGTAGGCAATCAGCCCCAGCATTTT. It yields the protein CATSRGTGVGNQPQHF.